This TCR beta chain was sequenced for a study of blood T cell repertoires in COVID-19. Study-level information: The origin of the acute and convalescent COVID-19 samples was the United States, Italy and Spain. Nucleic acid was either cDNA or gDNA, and it came from T cells, B-cell-depleted T cells, or PBMCs.

This clone was counted only a few times. Per the original methods: Reference gene primer amplification gave nucleated cell count estimates. Using immunoSEQ multiplex PCR, the repertoire was profiled, and TCRdb retains in-frame clones only, with some absent. The V and J calls and clone size were taken over from that table, and D and trimming were inferred from the DNA. The table records some 240,000 clones, about four fifths of them present only once. The germline V gene has CDR1 SNHLY and CDR2 FYNNEI. This CDR3 has 14 residues. V shed 4 bases and J 8 bases; nucleotides not matched to a gene: 7. V is TRBV2 and J is TRBJ1-4, with 7 bases identical to TRBD1. This TCR was sampled from a woman aged 80 or over with acute or convalescent COVID-19. The material sequenced was peripheral blood. The chain's CDR3 is CASSGQGLVEKLFF. CDR3 in DNA: TGTGCCAGCAGTGGACAGGGTCTGGTGGAAAAACTGTTTTTT.